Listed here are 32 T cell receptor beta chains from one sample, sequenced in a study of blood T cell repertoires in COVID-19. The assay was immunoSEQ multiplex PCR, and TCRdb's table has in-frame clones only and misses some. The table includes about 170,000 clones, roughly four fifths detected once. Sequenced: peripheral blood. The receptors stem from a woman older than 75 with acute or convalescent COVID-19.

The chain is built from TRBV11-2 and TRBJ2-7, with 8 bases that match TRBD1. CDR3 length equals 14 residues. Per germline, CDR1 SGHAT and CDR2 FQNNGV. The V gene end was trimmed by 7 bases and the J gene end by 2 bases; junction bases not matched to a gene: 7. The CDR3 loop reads CASTLDRATYEQYF. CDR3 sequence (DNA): TGTGCCAGCACCTTGGACAGGGCTACCTACGAGCAGTACTTC. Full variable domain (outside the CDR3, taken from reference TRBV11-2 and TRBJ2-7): EAGVAQSPRYKIIEKRQSVAFWCNPISGHATLYWYQQILGQGPKLLIQFQNNGVVDDSQLPKDRFSAERLKGVDSTLKIQPAKLEDSAVYLCASTLDRATYEQYFGPGTRLTVT.

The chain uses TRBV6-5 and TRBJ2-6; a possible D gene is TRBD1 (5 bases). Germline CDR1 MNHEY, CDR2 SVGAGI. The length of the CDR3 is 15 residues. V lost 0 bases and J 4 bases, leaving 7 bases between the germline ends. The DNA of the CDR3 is TGTGCCAGCAGTTACTCGGGGCCCGGGGCCAACGTCCTGACTTTC. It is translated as CASSYSGPGANVLTF.

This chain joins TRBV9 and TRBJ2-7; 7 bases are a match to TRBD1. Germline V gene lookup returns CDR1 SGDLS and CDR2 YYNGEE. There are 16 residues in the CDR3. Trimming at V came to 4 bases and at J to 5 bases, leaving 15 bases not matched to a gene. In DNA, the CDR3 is TGTGCCAGCAGCCCTGATGAGGGGGCGGTCGTCCACGAGCAGTACTTC. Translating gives CASSPDEGAVVHEQYF.

The CDR3 reads CAISGFREANGYTF. The CDR3 DNA follows: TGTGCCATCAGTGGCTTCCGGGAGGCCAATGGCTACACCTTC. This chain uses TRBV10-3 with TRBJ1-2, with D hard to call. The CDR3 extends over 14 amino acids. V lost 4 bases and J 6 bases, leaving 15 bases between the germline ends. From germline, CDR1 is ENHRY and CDR2 SYGVKD.

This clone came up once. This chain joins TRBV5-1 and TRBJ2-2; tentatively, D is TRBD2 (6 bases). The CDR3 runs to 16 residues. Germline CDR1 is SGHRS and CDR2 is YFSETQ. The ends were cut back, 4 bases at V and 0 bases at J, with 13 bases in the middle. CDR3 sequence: CASSINSGANTGELFF. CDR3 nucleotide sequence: TGCGCCAGCAGCATAAATAGCGGCGCGAACACCGGGGAGCTGTTTTTT.

CDR3 coding DNA: TGTGCCAGCAGTTACTCAGGGGAGGATTCACCCCTCCACTTT. Protein: CASSYSGEDSPLHF. The chain combines TRBV6-6 with TRBJ1-6, with D maybe TRBD1 (5 bases). Germline-derived CDR1 and CDR2 are MNHNY and SVGAGI (reference sequence). Trimming pared 0 bases from V and 8 bases from J, leaving 8 bases between. The CDR3 is 14 residues long.

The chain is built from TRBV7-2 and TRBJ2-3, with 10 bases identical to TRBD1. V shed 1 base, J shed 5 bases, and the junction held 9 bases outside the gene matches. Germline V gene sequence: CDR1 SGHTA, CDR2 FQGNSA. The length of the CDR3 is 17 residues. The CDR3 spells CASSLGGRQGAQDTQYF. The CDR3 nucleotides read TGTGCCAGCAGCTTAGGAGGCCGACAGGGGGCTCAAGATACGCAGTATTTT.

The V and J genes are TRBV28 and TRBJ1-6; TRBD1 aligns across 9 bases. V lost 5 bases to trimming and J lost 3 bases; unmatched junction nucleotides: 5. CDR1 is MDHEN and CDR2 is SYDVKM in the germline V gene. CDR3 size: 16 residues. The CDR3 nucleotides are TGTGCCAGCAGTACTCTGACAGGGGGCTATAATTCACCCCTCCACTTT. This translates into CASSTLTGGYNSPLHF.

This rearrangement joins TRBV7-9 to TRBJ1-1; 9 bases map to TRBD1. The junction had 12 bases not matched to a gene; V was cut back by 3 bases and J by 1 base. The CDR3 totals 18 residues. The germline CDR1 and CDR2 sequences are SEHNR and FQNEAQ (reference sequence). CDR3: CASSLGQGRGSRNTEAFF. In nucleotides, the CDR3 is TGTGCCAGCAGCTTGGGACAGGGCAGGGGGTCTCGGAACACTGAAGCTTTCTTT.

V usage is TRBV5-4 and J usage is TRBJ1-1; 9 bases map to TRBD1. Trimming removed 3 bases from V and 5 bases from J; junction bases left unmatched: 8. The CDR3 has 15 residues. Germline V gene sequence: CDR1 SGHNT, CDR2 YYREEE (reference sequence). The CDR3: CASSSGGQGRTEAFF. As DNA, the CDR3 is TGTGCCAGCAGCTCCGGCGGACAGGGGCGGACTGAAGCTTTCTTT.

The chain's CDR3 is CASSFRDYLYEQYF. CDR3 bases: TGTGCCAGCAGCTTCCGGGACTATCTCTACGAGCAGTACTTC. V gene TRBV3-1 (or the pseudogene TRBV3-2) combines with J gene TRBJ2-7, with 7 bases aligning to TRBD2. This CDR3 spans 14 amino acids. Germline V gene data show CDR1 as LGHDT and CDR2 as YNNKEL (reference sequence). V lost 5 bases, J lost 3 bases, and 7 bases stayed unmatched.

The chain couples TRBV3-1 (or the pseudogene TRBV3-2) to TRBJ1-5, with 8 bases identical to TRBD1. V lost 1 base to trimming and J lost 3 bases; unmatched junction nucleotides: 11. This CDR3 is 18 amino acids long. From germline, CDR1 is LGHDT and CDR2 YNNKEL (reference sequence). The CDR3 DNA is TGTGCCAGCAGCCAAGCCCTGCCGGGACAGGCGAACAATCAGCCCCAGCATTTT. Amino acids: CASSQALPGQANNQPQHF.

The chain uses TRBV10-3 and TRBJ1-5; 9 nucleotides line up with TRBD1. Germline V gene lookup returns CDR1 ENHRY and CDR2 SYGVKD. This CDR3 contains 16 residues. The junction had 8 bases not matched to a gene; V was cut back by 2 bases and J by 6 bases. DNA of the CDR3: TGTGCCATCAGTGAGCCCAAGACAGGGGGACGTCAGCCCCAGCATTTT. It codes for CAISEPKTGGRQPQHF.

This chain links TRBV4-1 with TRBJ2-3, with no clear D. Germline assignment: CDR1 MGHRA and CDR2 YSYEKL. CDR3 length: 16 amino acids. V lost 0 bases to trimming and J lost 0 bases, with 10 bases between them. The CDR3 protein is CASSQDSRLSTDTQYF. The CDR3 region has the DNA TGCGCCAGCAGCCAAGACTCGAGGCTGAGCACAGATACGCAGTATTTT.

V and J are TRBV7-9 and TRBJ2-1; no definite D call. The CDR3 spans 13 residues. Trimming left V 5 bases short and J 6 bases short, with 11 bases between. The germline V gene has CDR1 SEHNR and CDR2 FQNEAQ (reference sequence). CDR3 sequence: CASSGRKGNEQFF. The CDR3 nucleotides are TGTGCCAGCAGCGGGCGTAAAGGCAATGAGCAGTTCTTC.

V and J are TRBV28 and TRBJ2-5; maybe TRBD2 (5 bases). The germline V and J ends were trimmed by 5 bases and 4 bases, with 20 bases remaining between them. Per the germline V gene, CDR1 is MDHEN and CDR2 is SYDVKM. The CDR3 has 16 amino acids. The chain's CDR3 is CASSPPVLGAAETQYF. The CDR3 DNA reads TGTGCCAGCAGTCCCCCAGTGTTAGGAGCGGCAGAGACCCAGTACTTC.

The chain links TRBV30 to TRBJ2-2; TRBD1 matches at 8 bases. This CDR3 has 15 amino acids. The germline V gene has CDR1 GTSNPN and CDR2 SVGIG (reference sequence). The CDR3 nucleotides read TGTGCTCTGGACAGGGTAAAACGGAGCACCGGGGAGCTGTTTTTT. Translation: CALDRVKRSTGELFF.

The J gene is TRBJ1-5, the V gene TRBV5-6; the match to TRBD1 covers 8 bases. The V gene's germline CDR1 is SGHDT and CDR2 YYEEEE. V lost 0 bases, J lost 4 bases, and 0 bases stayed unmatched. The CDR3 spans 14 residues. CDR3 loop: CASSLDRGNQPQHF. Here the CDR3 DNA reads TGTGCCAGCAGCTTGGACAGGGGGAATCAGCCCCAGCATTTT.

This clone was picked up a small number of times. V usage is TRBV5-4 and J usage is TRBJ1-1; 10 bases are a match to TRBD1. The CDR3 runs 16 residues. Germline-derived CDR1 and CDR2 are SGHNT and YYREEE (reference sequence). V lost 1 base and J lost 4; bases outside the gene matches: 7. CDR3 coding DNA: TGTGCCAGCAGCTTGATCCCGACAGGGGGCTCCACTGAAGCTTTCTTT. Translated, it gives CASSLIPTGGSTEAFF.

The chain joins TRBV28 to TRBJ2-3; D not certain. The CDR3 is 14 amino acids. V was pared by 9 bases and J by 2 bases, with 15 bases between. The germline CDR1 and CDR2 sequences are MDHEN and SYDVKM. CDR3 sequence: CASHDGEFTDTQYF. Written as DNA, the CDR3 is TGTGCCAGTCACGACGGAGAGTTCACAGATACGCAGTATTTT.

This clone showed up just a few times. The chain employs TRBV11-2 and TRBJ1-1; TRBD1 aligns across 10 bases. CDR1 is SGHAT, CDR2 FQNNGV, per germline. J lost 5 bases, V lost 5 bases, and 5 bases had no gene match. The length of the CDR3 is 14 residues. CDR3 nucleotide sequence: TGTGCCAGCAGCAAGGACAGGGGGTATACTGAAGCTTTCTTT. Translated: CASSKDRGYTEAFF.

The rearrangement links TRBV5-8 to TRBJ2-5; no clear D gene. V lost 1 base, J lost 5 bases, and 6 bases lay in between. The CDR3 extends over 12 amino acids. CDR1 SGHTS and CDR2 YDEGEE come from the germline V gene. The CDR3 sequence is CASSLTRETQYF. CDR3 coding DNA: TGTGCCAGCAGCTTGACTCGGGAGACCCAGTACTTC.

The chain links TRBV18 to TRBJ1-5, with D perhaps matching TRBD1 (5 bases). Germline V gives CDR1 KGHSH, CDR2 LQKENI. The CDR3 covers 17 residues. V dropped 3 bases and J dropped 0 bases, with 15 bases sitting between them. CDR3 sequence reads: CASSPLPLTDSNQPQHF. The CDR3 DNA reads TGTGCCAGCTCACCCCTCCCACTGACAGATAGCAATCAGCCCCAGCATTTT. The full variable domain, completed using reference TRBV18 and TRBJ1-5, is NAGVMQNPRHLVRRRGQEARLRCSPMKGHSHVYWYRQLPEEGLKFMVYLQKENIIDESGMPKERFSAEFPKEGPSILRIQQVVRGDSAAYFCASSPLPLTDSNQPQHFGDGTRLSIL.

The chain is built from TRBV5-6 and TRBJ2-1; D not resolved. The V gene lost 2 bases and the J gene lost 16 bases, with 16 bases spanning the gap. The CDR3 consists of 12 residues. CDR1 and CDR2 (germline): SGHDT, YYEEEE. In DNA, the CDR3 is TGTGCCAGCAGCTTTATCTCGCGGAGCCTCTTCTTC. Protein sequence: CASSFISRSLFF.

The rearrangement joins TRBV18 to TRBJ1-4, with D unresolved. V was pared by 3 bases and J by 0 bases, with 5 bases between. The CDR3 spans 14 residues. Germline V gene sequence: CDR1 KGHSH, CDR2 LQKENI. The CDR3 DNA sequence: TGTGCCAGCTCACCTCGGGCAACTAATGAAAAACTGTTTTTT. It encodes CASSPRATNEKLFF. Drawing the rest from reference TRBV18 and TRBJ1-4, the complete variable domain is NAGVMQNPRHLVRRRGQEARLRCSPMKGHSHVYWYRQLPEEGLKFMVYLQKENIIDESGMPKERFSAEFPKEGPSILRIQQVVRGDSAAYFCASSPRATNEKLFFGSGTQLSVL.

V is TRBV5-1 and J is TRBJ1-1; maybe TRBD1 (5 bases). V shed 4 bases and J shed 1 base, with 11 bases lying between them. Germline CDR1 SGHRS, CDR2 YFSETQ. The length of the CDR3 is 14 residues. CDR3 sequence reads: CASSVGQTNTEAFF. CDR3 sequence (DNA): TGCGCCAGCAGCGTAGGACAAACGAACACTGAAGCTTTCTTT.

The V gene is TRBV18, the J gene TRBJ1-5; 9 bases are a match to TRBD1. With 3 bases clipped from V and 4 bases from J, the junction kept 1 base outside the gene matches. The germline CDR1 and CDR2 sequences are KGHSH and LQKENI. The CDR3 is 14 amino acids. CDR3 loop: CASSPGQGNQPQHF. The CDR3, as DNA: TGTGCCAGCTCACCGGGACAGGGAAATCAGCCCCAGCATTTT.

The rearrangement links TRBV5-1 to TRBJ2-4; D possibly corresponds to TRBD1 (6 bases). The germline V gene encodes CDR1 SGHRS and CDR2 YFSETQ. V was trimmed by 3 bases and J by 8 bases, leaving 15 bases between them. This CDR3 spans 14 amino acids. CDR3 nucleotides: TGCGCCAGCAGCTCCGGGACACCCGCGGACATTCAGTACTTC. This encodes CASSSGTPADIQYF.

CDR3 amino acids: CASSPWTGRKETQYF. The CDR3 nucleotides are TGTGCCAGCTCACCATGGACAGGAAGGAAAGAGACCCAGTACTTC. V is TRBV18 and J is TRBJ2-5; 7 bases fit TRBD1. Germline CDR1 and CDR2: KGHSH and LQKENI. This CDR3 spans 15 amino acids. With 2 bases clipped from V and 3 bases from J, the junction kept 6 bases outside the gene matches.

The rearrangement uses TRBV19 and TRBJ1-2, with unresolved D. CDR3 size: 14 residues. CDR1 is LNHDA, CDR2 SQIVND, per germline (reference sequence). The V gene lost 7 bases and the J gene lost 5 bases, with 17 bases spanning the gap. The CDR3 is CASIDSGMTYGYTF. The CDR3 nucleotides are TGTGCCAGTATCGACTCTGGCATGACTTATGGCTACACCTTC.

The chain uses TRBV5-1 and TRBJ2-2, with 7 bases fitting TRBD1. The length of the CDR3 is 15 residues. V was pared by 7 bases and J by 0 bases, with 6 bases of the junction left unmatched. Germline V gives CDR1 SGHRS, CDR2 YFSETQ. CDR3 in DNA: TGCGCCAGCCTACAGGGGCCCTCGAACACCGGGGAGCTGTTTTTT. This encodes CASLQGPSNTGELFF.

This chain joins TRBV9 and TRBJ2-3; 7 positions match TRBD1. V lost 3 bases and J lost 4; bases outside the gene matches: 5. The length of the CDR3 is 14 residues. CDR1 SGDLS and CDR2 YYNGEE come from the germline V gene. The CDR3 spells CASSAQGLADTQYF. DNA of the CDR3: TGTGCCAGCAGCGCACAGGGGTTGGCAGATACGCAGTATTTT.